These 25 T cell receptor beta chains were sequenced from one sample in a study of cytomegalovirus exposure and HLA in healthy donors. The study ran its PCR with 60 Vbeta and 13 Jbeta primers. Using immunoSEQ multiplex PCR, the repertoire was profiled, and TCRdb retains in-frame clones only, with some absent. The sample carries about 160,000 clones, around 80% recorded once. The sample taken for sequencing was PBMCs. Every receptor here comes from a male donor in good health and CMV-seropositive.

This clone was picked up one time. The J gene is TRBJ2-2, the V gene TRBV5-6; 12 bases map to TRBD1. The V segment lost 1 base and the J segment 6 bases; nucleotides outside the gene matches: 10. Germline loops: CDR1 SGHDT, CDR2 YYEEEE. CDR3 size: 18 residues. Written as DNA, the CDR3 is TGTGCCAGCAGCTTGCCTACCGGGACAGGGGGCCGATCCGGGGAGCTGTTTTTT. The encoded protein is CASSLPTGTGGRSGELFF.

The chain uses TRBV7-9 and TRBJ2-7; no clear D gene. The CDR3 is 12 residues long. V dropped 2 bases and J dropped 3 bases, with 5 bases sitting between them. CDR1 and CDR2 from the germline V gene are SEHNR and FQNEAQ (reference sequence). CDR3 in DNA: TGTGCCAGCAGCTTAAACAACTACGAGCAGTACTTC. Its translation is CASSLNNYEQYF. Together with reference TRBV7-9 and TRBJ2-7, the CDR3 gives the full variable domain: DTGVSQNPRHKITKRGQNVTFRCDPISEHNRLYWYRQTLGQGPEFLTYFQNEAQLEKSRLLSDRFSAERPKGSFSTLEIQRTEQGDSAMYLCASSLNNYEQYFGPGTRLTVT.

The V gene is TRBV19, the J gene TRBJ1-2, with D perhaps matching TRBD1 (6 bases). The CDR3 loop spans 12 amino acids. The V gene's germline CDR1 is LNHDA and CDR2 SQIVND (reference sequence). The V end was cut by 5 bases, the J end by 10 bases, with 14 bases between. In DNA, the CDR3 is TGTGCCAGTAGTCCCCAACAGGGCTACTACACCTTC. Translated, it gives CASSPQQGYYTF.

The table lists this clone with a count of one. The rearrangement joins TRBV5-4 to TRBJ2-1, with 7 positions matching TRBD1. This CDR3 has 17 amino acids. The J segment lost 0 bases and the V segment lost 3 bases, leaving 9 bases of the junction unmatched. Looked up from germline, CDR1 is SGHNT and CDR2 is YYREEE (reference sequence). The CDR3 here is CASSSAGTVSSYNEQFF. The CDR3 DNA reads TGTGCCAGCAGCTCCGCCGGGACAGTTAGCTCCTACAATGAGCAGTTCTTC.

V gene TRBV11-1 combines with J gene TRBJ2-5, with D maybe TRBD2 (5 bases). The CDR3 spans 15 residues. CDR1 is SGHAT and CDR2 is FQDESV in the germline V gene (reference sequence). Trimming cost V 5 bases and J 5 bases, with 18 bases left between them. The CDR3 DNA follows: TGTGCCAGCAGCGGGGTAGGCTCTAGGAGGGAGACCCAGTACTTC. This gives the protein CASSGVGSRRETQYF.

This chain connects TRBV6-6 to TRBJ1-5; 9 nucleotides align to TRBD1. The CDR3 has 16 amino acids. Germline CDR1 and CDR2: MNHNY and SVGAGI (reference sequence). Trimming at V came to 10 bases and at J to 9 bases, leaving 19 bases not matched to a gene. This chain's CDR3 is CATQRQGGMRHGPQHF. The CDR3 bases are TGTGCCACCCAACGACAGGGGGGTATGCGTCATGGGCCCCAGCATTTT.

V gene TRBV5-6 combines with J gene TRBJ2-7, with D perhaps TRBD2 (5 bases). Trimming took off 9 bases at V and 2 bases at J, with 15 bases between the two ends. The CDR3 extends over 13 amino acids. CDR1 is SGHDT, CDR2 YYEEEE, per germline. CDR3 protein: CAIPGVVPYEQYF. The CDR3 region has the DNA TGTGCCATCCCCGGGGTCGTGCCCTACGAGCAGTACTTC.

This chain links TRBV4-1 with TRBJ2-1; no firm D call. Germline CDR1 reads MGHRA; CDR2 reads YSYEKL. Trimming removed 1 base at V and 6 bases at J, with 10 bases between. CDR3 size: 14 residues. The CDR3 sequence: CASSQVWLLNEQFF. DNA of the CDR3: TGCGCCAGCAGCCAAGTCTGGCTTCTCAATGAGCAGTTCTTC.

The chain uses TRBV5-4 and TRBJ2-1, with TRBD2 matching 7 bases. Germline V gene lookup returns CDR1 SGHNT and CDR2 YYREEE (reference sequence). This CDR3 has 17 residues. V shed 4 bases and J 5 bases; nucleotides not matched to a gene: 15. The CDR3 spells CASSPGPSGRYNNEQFF. Here the CDR3 DNA reads TGTGCCAGCAGCCCTGGCCCCTCCGGGAGGTACAACAATGAGCAGTTCTTC.

A word on this clone: At one of its ends the junction is not consistent with the germline gene, which may arise from a read error. V is TRBV6-5 and J is TRBJ2-2; tentative D call: TRBD2 (5 bases). Germline V gene sequence: CDR1 MNHEY, CDR2 SVGAGI. The CDR3 is made up of 14 amino acids. The CDR3 here is CASSYTGNAGELFF. Here the CDR3 DNA reads TGTGCCAGCAGTTACACCGGGAACGCCGGGGAGCTGTTTTTT.

The chain carries TRBV5-1 and TRBJ1-3; D not resolved. CDR1 SGHRS and CDR2 YFSETQ come from the germline V gene. Trimming removed 3 bases from V and 0 bases from J, with 13 bases in between. The CDR3 is 16 amino acids. CDR3 sequence (DNA): TGCGCCAGCAGCTCGTCCCCCACGAGCTCTGGAAACACCATATATTTT. Translated: CASSSSPTSSGNTIYF. The full variable domain, with the rest looked up from reference TRBV5-1 and TRBJ1-3, is KAGVTQTPRYLIKTRGQQVTLSCSPISGHRSVSWYQQTPGQGLQFLFEYFSETQRNKGNFPGRFSGRQFSNSRSEMNVSTLELGDSALYLCASSSSPTSSGNTIYFGEGSWLTVV.

V usage is TRBV28 and J usage is TRBJ2-2; 7 bases are shared with TRBD2. CDR3 length: 14 residues. With 5 bases clipped from V and 3 bases from J, the junction kept 3 bases outside the gene matches. Germline loops: CDR1 MDHEN, CDR2 SYDVKM. The chain's CDR3 is CASSQTSDTGELFF. Here the CDR3 DNA reads TGTGCCAGCAGTCAAACTAGCGACACCGGGGAGCTGTTTTTT.

The rearrangement uses TRBV28 and TRBJ1-2, with 8 bases identical to TRBD1. CDR1 is MDHEN and CDR2 is SYDVKM in the germline V gene. Trimming took 8 bases from V and 3 from J; bases not matched to a gene: 8. The CDR3 covers 14 residues. CDR3 amino acids: CASASDRAYYGYTF. CDR3 nucleotides: TGTGCCAGCGCTTCGGACAGGGCCTACTATGGCTACACCTTC.

This clone was counted a single time. The J gene is TRBJ1-5, the V gene TRBV11-3; possible D gene TRBD1, 6 bases. This CDR3 region has 13 residues. V lost 5 bases and J 6 bases, leaving 11 bases between the germline ends. The germline V gene has CDR1 SGHNT and CDR2 YENEEA. In nucleotides, the CDR3 is TGTGCCAGCAGCCCTAGGGGGAGTCAGCCCCAGCATTTT. Its protein is CASSPRGSQPQHF.

The chain couples TRBV9 to TRBJ1-2; weak D call: TRBD1 (6 bases). CDR3 size: 13 residues. Germline assignment: CDR1 SGDLS and CDR2 YYNGEE. V gave up 3 bases and J gave up 2 bases, with 8 bases separating them. The CDR3 coding sequence is TGTGCCAGCAGCGCGACAGGCAACTATGGCTACACCTTC. Its translation is CASSATGNYGYTF.

V usage is TRBV18 and J usage is TRBJ1-3; 7 nucleotides align to TRBD1. The CDR3 length is 16 residues. Germline assignment: CDR1 KGHSH and CDR2 LQKENI. V lost 4 bases to trimming and J lost 2 bases; unmatched junction nucleotides: 8. The CDR3 protein is CASSRGVDRAGNTIYF. CDR3 nucleotide sequence: TGTGCCAGCTCACGAGGGGTCGACAGGGCTGGAAACACCATATATTTT.

The chain couples TRBV7-3 to TRBJ2-2; perhaps TRBD1 as D (6 bases). V was cut by 3 bases and J by 4 bases, with 12 bases left in between. The CDR3 is made up of 15 amino acids. Germline loops: CDR1 SGHTA, CDR2 FQGTGA. The CDR3 loop is CASSLGQGSTGELFF. In DNA form, the CDR3 reads TGTGCCAGCAGCTTGGGTCAGGGGAGCACCGGGGAGCTGTTTTTT. The variable domain in full, completed from reference TRBV7-3 and TRBJ2-2, reads GAGVSQTPSNKVTEKGKYVELRCDPISGHTALYWYRQSLGQGPEFLIYFQGTGAADDSGLPNDRFFAVRPEGSVSTLKIQRTERGDSAVYLCASSLGQGSTGELFFGEGSRLTVL.

V usage is TRBV2 and J usage is TRBJ2-2, with D tentatively TRBD1 (5 bases). Between the trimmed V and J ends, which lost 2 bases and 5 bases, there was a span of 12 bases. This CDR3 spans 15 amino acids. Per the germline V gene, CDR1 is SNHLY and CDR2 is FYNNEI. The CDR3: CASSESSGFTGELFF. The CDR3 nucleotides read TGTGCCAGCAGTGAAAGTTCAGGGTTTACCGGGGAGCTGTTTTTT.

The chain recombines TRBV5-1 with TRBJ1-2, with 9 bases identical to TRBD1. V trimming: 4 bases; J trimming: 2 bases; junction bases outside the gene matches: 3. Per germline, CDR1 SGHRS and CDR2 YFSETQ. The length of the CDR3 is 14 residues. The CDR3 sequence is CASSPTGGNYGYTF. CDR3 bases: TGCGCCAGCAGCCCCACAGGGGGCAACTATGGCTACACCTTC.

Regarding this clone: Other DNA sequences from this sample encode an identical CDR3 as well. The chain joins TRBV5-1 to TRBJ2-5; possible D gene TRBD1, 5 bases. CDR1 and CDR2 (germline): SGHRS, YFSETQ. The CDR3 extends over 13 amino acids. V lost 2 bases and J 0 bases, leaving 5 bases between the germline ends. The CDR3 loop is CASSLQDQETQYF. DNA of the CDR3: TGCGCCAGCAGCTTACAGGACCAAGAGACCCAGTACTTC.

The chain has TRBV25-1 and TRBJ2-1; maybe TRBD1 (6 bases). CDR1 and CDR2 from the germline V gene are MGHDK and SYGVNS. CDR3 length: 14 amino acids. Trimming left V 2 bases short and J 7 bases short, with 12 bases between. The CDR3 region has the DNA TGTGCCAGCAGTGAAGGACAGTGGGGGAATGAGCAGTTCTTC. Its protein product is CASSEGQWGNEQFF.

The CDR3 DNA is TGTGCCAGCTCTCCAGGGGATAGCAATCAGCCCCAGCATTTT. Translated, it gives CASSPGDSNQPQHF. The chain links TRBV7-9 to TRBJ1-5; maybe TRBD1 (6 bases). CDR1 and CDR2 (germline): SEHNR, FQNEAQ (reference sequence). The V end was cut by 8 bases, the J end by 0 bases, with 11 bases between. The CDR3 contains 14 residues.

The genes are TRBV11-3 and TRBJ2-5; 11 bases agree with TRBD1. Trimming cost V 5 bases and J 4 bases; bases outside gene matches: 18. Germline CDR1 is SGHNT and CDR2 is YENEEA. This CDR3 is built from 19 residues. The CDR3 region is CASSTTIFWTGGASETQYF. CDR3 sequence (DNA): TGTGCCAGCAGCACCACTATCTTTTGGACAGGGGGCGCGTCAGAGACCCAGTACTTC.

V gene TRBV27 combines with J gene TRBJ2-1; TRBD2 matches 9 bases. Germline V gene sequence: CDR1 MNHEY, CDR2 SMNVEV (reference sequence). V shed 4 bases, J shed 5 bases, and the junction held 12 bases outside the gene matches. There are 17 residues in the CDR3. This CDR3 reads CASSSPSFSGRHNEQFF. Here the CDR3 DNA reads TGTGCCAGCAGTTCTCCTTCTTTTAGCGGGAGACACAATGAGCAGTTCTTC.

The chain joins TRBV6-1 to TRBJ2-3, with D possibly being TRBD2 (6 bases). Germline V gene lookup returns CDR1 MNHNS and CDR2 SASEGT. This CDR3 has 19 amino acids. Trimming took off 4 bases at V and 5 bases at J, with 28 bases between the two ends. This CDR3 reads CASSVLPPTGQGLQDTQYF. The DNA for the CDR3 is TGTGCCAGCAGTGTACTACCCCCCACGGGGCAGGGACTTCAAGATACGCAGTATTTT.